This T cell receptor beta chain was identified in a study of radiotherapy plus CTLA-4 blockade in lung cancer. TCRdb's table, derived via immunoSEQ multiplex PCR, lists solely in-frame clones and lacks some. The sample has some 110,000 clones; approximately 77% are singletons. This clone occurred a few times. CDR1 is SNHLY, CDR2 FYNNEI, per germline. This CDR3 has 16 residues. The ends were cut back, 1 base at V and 1 base at J, with 10 bases in the middle. This TCR was recovered from a human donor with non-small cell lung cancer that progressed on radiotherapy plus ipilimumab. Some clones in this sample may be carry-over from other donors' samples. The rearrangement links TRBV2 to TRBJ2-2; tentative D call: TRBD1 (5 bases). Specimen: peripheral blood, collected from a patient treated with radiotherapy plus ipilimumab. CDR3: CASSEVGAGNTGELFF. The CDR3 nucleotides read TGTGCCAGCAGTGAAGTAGGGGCAGGGAACACCGGGGAGCTGTTTTTT.